The clone carrying this T cell receptor beta chain has more than one count but fewer than ten. The antigen is not known. This sample was included in a study of response to subunit inactivated influenza vaccine. CDR1 is SGHRS, CDR2 YFSETQ, per germline. The CDR3 extends over 14 amino acids. V shed 1 base and J shed 3 bases, with 8 bases lying between them. TCRdb used MiXCR to reprocess the RT-PCR reads, holding one entry per CDR3 protein. The data show about 780,000 distinct CDR3 sequences, with roughly 20% seen just once and about a tenth held by the top ten. The study's findings and limits: Each seasonal influenza vaccination, the authors suggested, recruits few new T cells.

The TCR sequence derives from a man aged 50 to 59 who received an inactivated influenza vaccine. The J gene is TRBJ2-1, the V gene TRBV5-1; perhaps TRBD1 as D (5 bases). Sequenced material: PBMCs from blood, taken 4 to 6 days after vaccination. Here the CDR3 DNA reads TGCGCCAGCAGCTTGAGACAGTACTACAATGAGCAGTTCTTC. It yields the protein CASSLRQYYNEQFF.